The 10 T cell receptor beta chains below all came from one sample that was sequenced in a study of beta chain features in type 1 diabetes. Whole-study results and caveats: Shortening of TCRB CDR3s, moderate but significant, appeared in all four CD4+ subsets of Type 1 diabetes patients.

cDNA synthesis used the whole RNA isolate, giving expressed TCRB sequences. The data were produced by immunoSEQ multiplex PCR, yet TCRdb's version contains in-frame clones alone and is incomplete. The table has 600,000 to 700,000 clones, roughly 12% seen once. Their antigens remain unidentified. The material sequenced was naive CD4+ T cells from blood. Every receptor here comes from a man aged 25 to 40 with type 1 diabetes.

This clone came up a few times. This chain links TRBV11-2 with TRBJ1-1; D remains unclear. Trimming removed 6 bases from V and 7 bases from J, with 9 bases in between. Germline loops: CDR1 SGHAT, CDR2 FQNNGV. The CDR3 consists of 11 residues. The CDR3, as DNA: TGTGCCAGCAGTCGGGTGGATGAAGCTTTCTTT. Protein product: CASSRVDEAFF.

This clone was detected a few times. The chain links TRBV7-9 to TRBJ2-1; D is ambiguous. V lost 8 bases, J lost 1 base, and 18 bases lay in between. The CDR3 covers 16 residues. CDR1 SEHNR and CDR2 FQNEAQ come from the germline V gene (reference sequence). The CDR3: CASSPPGQLSYNEQFF. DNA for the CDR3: TGTGCCAGCTCCCCGCCCGGCCAACTTTCCTACAATGAGCAGTTCTTC.

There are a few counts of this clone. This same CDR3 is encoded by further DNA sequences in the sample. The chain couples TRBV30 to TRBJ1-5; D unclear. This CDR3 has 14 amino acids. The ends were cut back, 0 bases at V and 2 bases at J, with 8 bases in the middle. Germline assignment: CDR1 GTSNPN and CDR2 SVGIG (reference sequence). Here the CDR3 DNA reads TGTGCCTGGAGTGTCCGGGGTGGCAATCAGCCCCAGCATTTT. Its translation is CAWSVRGGNQPQHF. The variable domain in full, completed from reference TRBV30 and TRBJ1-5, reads SQTIHQWPATLVQPVGSPLSLECTVEGTSNPNLYWYRQAAGRGLQLLFYSVGIGQISSEVPQNLSASRPQDRQFILSSKKLLLSDSGFYLCAWSVRGGNQPQHFGDGTRLSIL.

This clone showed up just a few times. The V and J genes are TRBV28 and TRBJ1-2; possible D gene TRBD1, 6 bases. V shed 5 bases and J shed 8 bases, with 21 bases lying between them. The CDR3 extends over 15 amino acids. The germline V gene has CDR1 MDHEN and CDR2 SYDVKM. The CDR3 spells CASSPTGRELRGYTF. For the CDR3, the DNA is TGTGCCAGCAGTCCTACAGGGAGGGAACTGCGAGGCTACACCTTC.

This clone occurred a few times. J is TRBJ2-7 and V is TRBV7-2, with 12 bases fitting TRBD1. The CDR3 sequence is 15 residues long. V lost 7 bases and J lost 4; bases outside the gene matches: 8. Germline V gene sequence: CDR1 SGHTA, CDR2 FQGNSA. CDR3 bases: TGTGCCAGCACCTTGGGGACAGGGGGCTTATACGAGCAGTACTTC. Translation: CASTLGTGGLYEQYF. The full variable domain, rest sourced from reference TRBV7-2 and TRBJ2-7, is GAGVSQSPSNKVTEKGKDVELRCDPISGHTALYWYRQSLGQGLEFLIYFQGNSAPDKSGLPSDRFSAERTGGSVSTLTIQRTQQEDSAVYLCASTLGTGGLYEQYFGPGTRLTVT.

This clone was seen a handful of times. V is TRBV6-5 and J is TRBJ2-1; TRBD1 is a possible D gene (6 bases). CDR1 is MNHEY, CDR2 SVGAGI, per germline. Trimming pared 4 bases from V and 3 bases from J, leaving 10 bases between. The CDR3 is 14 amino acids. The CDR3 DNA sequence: TGTGCCAGCAGTTTACAGACAGGCTACAATGAGCAGTTCTTC. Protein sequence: CASSLQTGYNEQFF.

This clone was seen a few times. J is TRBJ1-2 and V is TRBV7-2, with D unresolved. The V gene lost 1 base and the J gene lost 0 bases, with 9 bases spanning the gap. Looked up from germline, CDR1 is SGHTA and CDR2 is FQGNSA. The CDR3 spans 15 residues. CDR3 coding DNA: TGTGCCAGCAGCTTAGATCGGGAGTCTAACTATGGCTACACCTTC. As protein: CASSLDRESNYGYTF.

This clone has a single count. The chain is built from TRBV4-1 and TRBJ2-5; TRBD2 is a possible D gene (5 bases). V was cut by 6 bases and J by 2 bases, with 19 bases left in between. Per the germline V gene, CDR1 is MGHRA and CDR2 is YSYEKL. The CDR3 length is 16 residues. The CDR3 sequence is CASSPVLLVGQETQYF. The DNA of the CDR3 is TGCGCCAGCAGTCCCGTCCTACTAGTCGGACAAGAGACCCAGTACTTC.

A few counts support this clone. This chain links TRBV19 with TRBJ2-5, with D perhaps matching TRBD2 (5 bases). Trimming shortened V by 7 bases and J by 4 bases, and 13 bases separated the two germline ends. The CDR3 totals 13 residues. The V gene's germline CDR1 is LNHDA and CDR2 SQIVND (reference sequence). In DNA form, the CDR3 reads TGTGCCAGTACCACTAGTCGGGGAGAGACCCAGTACTTC. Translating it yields CASTTSRGETQYF.

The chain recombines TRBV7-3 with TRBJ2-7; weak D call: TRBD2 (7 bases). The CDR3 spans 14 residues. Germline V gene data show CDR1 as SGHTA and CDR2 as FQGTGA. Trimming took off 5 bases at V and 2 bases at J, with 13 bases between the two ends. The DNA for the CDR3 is TGTGCCAGCAGCATCACCGGGGGGCCCTACGAGCAGTACTTC. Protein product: CASSITGGPYEQYF.